The 29 T cell receptor beta chains listed next were all sequenced from one sample in a study of T cells in Graves' hyperthyroidism and ophthalmopathy. Amplified regions were TCR beta CDR3 sequences from RNA transcripts. With the HTBI primer set, the TCR CDR3 went through a first round of RT-PCR. TCRdb analysed the multiplex PCR reads with MiXCR anew, one entry per CDR3 protein. This table has about 540,000 distinct CDR3 sequences, about 45% appearing once. Sequenced input: peripheral blood or thyroid tissue (not recorded which). These receptors were taken from a woman under 30 with Graves' hyperthyroidism.

Comment on this clonotype: Given a much more abundant clone one base away, this may be a read error. The chain carries TRBV7-9 and TRBJ1-5, with TRBD1 as a possible D gene (6 bases). V gave up 5 bases and J gave up 2 bases, with 19 bases separating them. The length of the CDR3 is 17 residues. Germline CDR1 is SEHNR and CDR2 is FQNEAQ (reference sequence). The CDR3, as DNA: TGTGCCAGCAGCGGGACATGGGGCGCCGGTGGCAATCAGCCCCAGCATTTT. Translation: CASSGTWGAGGNQPQHF.

This clonotype occurred many times. The chain carries TRBV5-5 and TRBJ2-2; D possibly matches TRBD1 or TRBD2 (5 bases each). The CDR3 has 14 amino acids. The ends were cut back, 2 bases at V and 4 bases at J, with 9 bases in the middle. Germline assignment: CDR1 SGHKS and CDR2 YYEKEE (reference sequence). The DNA of the CDR3 is TGTGCCAGCAGCTTAGAGGGGTCCACCGGGGAGCTGTTTTTT. This sequence encodes CASSLEGSTGELFF.

This clonotype was observed many times. The V gene is TRBV7-3, the J gene TRBJ2-2; 11 bases line up with TRBD1. CDR3 length equals 15 residues. V trimming: 5 bases; J trimming: 4 bases; junction bases outside the gene matches: 3. From germline, CDR1 is SGHTA and CDR2 FQGTGA. The CDR3 spells CASSPGTGGTGELFF. The DNA for the CDR3 is TGTGCCAGCAGCCCCGGGACAGGGGGCACCGGGGAGCTGTTTTTT.

The chain combines TRBV7-3 with TRBJ2-7, with 7 bases identical to TRBD2. CDR3 length: 17 amino acids. The V and J ends lost 4 bases and 6 bases, in that order; junction bases with no gene match: 18. The germline V gene encodes CDR1 SGHTA and CDR2 FQGTGA. The CDR3 nucleotides are TGTGCCAGCAGCTCGCCCCGGGAGGCGGTGGCTTCTTCCGAGCAGTACTTC. It yields the protein CASSSPREAVASSEQYF. Together with reference TRBV7-3 and TRBJ2-7, the CDR3 gives the full variable domain: GAGVSQTPSNKVTEKGKYVELRCDPISGHTALYWYRQSLGQGPEFLIYFQGTGAADDSGLPNDRFFAVRPEGSVSTLKIQRTERGDSAVYLCASSSPREAVASSEQYFGPGTRLTVT.

This clonotype has ten or more counts. The chain has TRBV4-2 and TRBJ2-5, with a tentative D call TRBD2 (7 bases). Germline V gives CDR1 LGHNA, CDR2 YNFKEQ. V gave up 1 base and J gave up 5 bases, with 11 bases separating them. The CDR3 consists of 14 residues. In DNA, the CDR3 is TGTGCCAGCAGCCAAGCGGGGGGCGTCGAGACCCAGTACTTC. This sequence encodes CASSQAGGVETQYF.

With respect to this clonotype: Just one base apart from a much larger clone, this may be a read error. This chain links TRBV10-3 with TRBJ1-3, with D unclear. Trimming pared 7 bases from V and 0 bases from J, leaving 13 bases between. The CDR3 has 15 residues. The germline V gene encodes CDR1 ENHRY and CDR2 SYGVKD. The CDR3 DNA sequence: TGTGCCATCACCCCGAGCGCAATCTCTGGAAACACCATATATTTT. This codes for CAITPSAISGNTIYF.

This clonotype was recorded at least ten times. This sequence joins TRBV7-9 and TRBJ1-6; D unresolved. The CDR3 totals 13 residues. Germline V lookup: CDR1 SEHNR, CDR2 FQNEAQ (reference sequence). Deletions cut 1 base from V and 9 bases from J, with 7 bases between. CDR3 region: CASSLDFRSPLHF. The CDR3 nucleotides are TGTGCCAGCAGCTTAGATTTTCGTTCACCCCTCCACTTT.

Of note for this clonotype: It may be a read error: a sequence one base away is much more abundant. V usage is TRBV11-2 and J usage is TRBJ2-2, with no clear D. This CDR3 comprises 15 residues. Germline assignment: CDR1 SGHAT and CDR2 FQNNGV. V lost 0 bases and J 10 bases, leaving 15 bases between the germline ends. The CDR3 sequence is CASSLEFQYAEELFF. The DNA of the CDR3 is TGTGCCAGCAGCTTAGAATTTCAGTACGCCGAGGAGCTGTTTTTT. Using reference TRBV11-2 and TRBJ2-2 for the parts outside the CDR3, the full variable domain is EAGVAQSPRYKIIEKRQSVAFWCNPISGHATLYWYQQILGQGPKLLIQFQNNGVVDDSQLPKDRFSAERLKGVDSTLKIQPAKLEDSAVYLCASSLEFQYAEELFFGEGSRLTVL.

Ten or more counts support this clonotype. The gene calls are TRBV7-2 and TRBJ2-7, with TRBD2 matching 8 bases. The germline CDR1 and CDR2 sequences are SGHTA and FQGNSA. The CDR3 runs to 14 residues. The ends lost 6 bases at V and 3 bases at J; junction bases unmatched: 7. The chain's CDR3 is CASSLSGRDYEQYF. For the CDR3, the DNA is TGTGCCAGCAGTTTATCCGGGAGGGACTACGAGCAGTACTTC.

This clonotype was observed once. Written as DNA, the CDR3 is TGCGCCAGCAGCCTGGAGGGGGCGAGAACCAAAAACATTCAGTACTTC. Protein: CASSLEGARTKNIQYF. The chain joins TRBV5-1 to TRBJ2-7; possible D gene TRBD1, 7 bases. Near its end, the DNA agrees better with TRBJ2-4, so the J call may be wrong. The germline V gene encodes CDR1 SGHRS and CDR2 YFSETQ. CDR3 length equals 16 residues.

The J gene is TRBJ1-4, the V gene TRBV2, with no clear D. The CDR3 covers 11 residues. CDR1 SNHLY and CDR2 FYNNEI come from the germline V gene. V was shortened by 10 bases and J by 8 bases, with 11 bases between the two germline ends. The CDR3 reads CAIIGYEKLFF. CDR3 bases: TGTGCCATCATAGGGTACGAAAAACTGTTTTTT.

This clonotype has at least ten counts. The V and J genes are TRBV7-9 and TRBJ2-7; 7 bases fit TRBD2. J lost 5 bases, V lost 3 bases, and 7 bases had no gene match. The germline V gene has CDR1 SEHNR and CDR2 FQNEAQ (reference sequence). The CDR3 runs to 14 residues. Written as DNA, the CDR3 is TGTGCCAGCAGCTTTGCGGGAGAAGCTGACGAGCAGTACTTC. It yields the protein CASSFAGEADEQYF.

The chain carries TRBV25-1 and TRBJ2-1; D remains unclear. Germline V gives CDR1 MGHDK, CDR2 SYGVNS. The CDR3 covers 18 residues. V was trimmed by 3 bases and J by 2 bases, leaving 20 bases between them. Here the CDR3 DNA reads TGTGCCAGCAGTGATGTCGGGCGGTGGGCCGTCACCTACAATGAGCAGTTCTTC. Protein product: CASSDVGRWAVTYNEQFF.

The chain carries TRBV7-8 and TRBJ2-5; 12 bases agree with TRBD2. Unmatched junction bases numbered 11, after V lost 1 base and J lost 5 bases. CDR1 and CDR2 from the germline V gene are SGHVS and FQNEAQ. CDR3 length equals 18 residues. CDR3 residues: CASSLEVLAGGPGETQYF. For the CDR3, the DNA is TGTGCCAGCAGCTTAGAAGTCCTAGCGGGAGGGCCAGGGGAGACCCAGTACTTC.

This clonotype was detected many times. The chain couples TRBV2 to TRBJ2-7, with 9 nucleotides matching TRBD2. Germline V gene sequence: CDR1 SNHLY, CDR2 FYNNEI. The CDR3 has 15 residues. Trimming took 6 bases from V and 0 from J; bases not matched to a gene: 6. The CDR3 DNA is TGTGCCAGCAGGAGGACTAGCGCAAGCTCCTACGAGCAGTACTTC. The encoded protein is CASRRTSASSYEQYF.

The chain uses TRBV29-1 and TRBJ1-1; D is undetermined. From germline, CDR1 is SQVTM and CDR2 ANQGSEA. Trimming shortened V by 8 bases and J by 3 bases, and 10 bases separated the two germline ends. CDR3 length: 11 amino acids. The CDR3 protein is CSTELHTEAFF. The CDR3 region has the DNA TGCAGCACCGAACTCCACACTGAAGCTTTCTTT.

V usage is TRBV20-1 and J usage is TRBJ2-5, with TRBD1 matching over 7 bases. The CDR3 spans 12 residues. The germline V gene encodes CDR1 DFQATT and CDR2 SNEGSKA (reference sequence). Trimming removed 4 bases from V and 7 bases from J; junction bases left unmatched: 6. CDR3 DNA sequence: TGCAGTGCTACGGGACAGAAGGCGACCCAGTACTTC. It is translated as CSATGQKATQYF.

About this clonotype itself: The conserved closing phenylalanine or tryptophan is absent in this CDR3, likely reflecting a read error. The DNA is omitted, as the CDR3 cannot be located on it reliably, and the CDR3 follows TCRdb's listing. The chain couples TRBV19 to TRBJ1-2. Per germline, CDR1 LNHDA and CDR2 SQIVND (reference sequence). The CDR3 is 8 residues long, ends included. CDR3 loop: CASSIPPL.

This clonotype was seen more than once but under ten times. The gene calls are TRBV19 and TRBJ2-5; D uncertain. The CDR3 covers 13 residues. Per the germline V gene, CDR1 is LNHDA and CDR2 is SQIVND (reference sequence). V was clipped by 3 bases and J by 8 bases, with 13 bases between them. Here the CDR3 DNA reads TGTGCCAGTAGTATGGGTGTAGGAGAAACCCAGTACTTC. Translating it yields CASSMGVGETQYF.

This clonotype was recorded at least ten times. The chain employs TRBV19 and TRBJ2-5; TRBD1 is a possible D gene (6 bases). Germline V lookup: CDR1 LNHDA, CDR2 SQIVND (reference sequence). This CDR3 has 12 residues. The V end was cut by 6 bases, the J end by 4 bases, with 9 bases between. The CDR3 sequence: CASRARGETQYF. As DNA, the CDR3 is TGTGCCAGTAGAGCCAGGGGAGAGACCCAGTACTTC. Together with reference TRBV19 and TRBJ2-5, the CDR3 gives the full variable domain: DGGITQSPKYLFRKEGQNVTLSCEQNLNHDAMYWYRQDPGQGLRLIYYSQIVNDFQKGDIAEGYSVSREKKESFPLTVTSAQKNPTAFYLCASRARGETQYFGPGTRLLVL.

Points on this clonotype: A junction end diverges from the germline sequence, so it may reflect a read error. V is TRBV24-1 and J is TRBJ1-1; D gene uncertain. The CDR3 extends over 12 amino acids. The germline V gene has CDR1 KGHDR and CDR2 SFDVKD. Written as DNA, the CDR3 is TGTGCCACCAGTGAACAGAACAATGAAGCTTTCTTT. Translating gives CATSEQNNEAFF.

The chain has TRBV7-9 and TRBJ2-7, with 12 bases matching TRBD2. Germline V lookup: CDR1 SEHNR, CDR2 FQNEAQ (reference sequence). V was pared by 5 bases and J by 4 bases, with 9 bases of the junction left unmatched. There are 16 residues in the CDR3. CDR3 sequence (DNA): TGTGCCAGCAGCCCACCGACTAGCGGGAGACCTTACGAGCAGTACTTC. Amino acids: CASSPPTSGRPYEQYF.

This clonotype has ten or more counts. The rearrangement joins TRBV5-1 to TRBJ2-7, with a possible D match to TRBD2 (6 bases). The CDR3 is 15 amino acids. CDR1 and CDR2 (germline): SGHRS, YFSETQ. The V and J ends lost 0 bases and 0 bases respectively, with 10 bases between them. This chain's CDR3 is CASSLVASASYEQYF. The DNA for the CDR3 is TGCGCCAGCAGCTTGGTGGCTAGCGCCTCCTACGAGCAGTACTTC.

In its sample, this clonotype was seen many times. This chain links TRBV25-1 with TRBJ1-1, with D possibly TRBD1 on 5 matching bases. Germline loops: CDR1 MGHDK, CDR2 SYGVNS. V was trimmed by 3 bases and J by 5 bases, leaving 13 bases between them. The CDR3 runs 14 residues. The CDR3 reads CASSDPGGGTEAFF. The CDR3 DNA is TGTGCCAGCAGTGACCCTGGGGGAGGGACTGAAGCTTTCTTT.

This clonotype was seen a few times. This rearrangement joins TRBV5-1 to TRBJ2-6; TRBD1 aligns across 10 bases. This CDR3 comprises 17 residues. Germline trimming cut 0 bases from V and 4 bases from J; bases unmatched to any gene: 4. CDR1 is SGHRS and CDR2 is YFSETQ in the germline V gene. CDR3 residues: CASSLAGTGAGANVLTF. The CDR3 DNA follows: TGCGCCAGCAGCTTGGCCGGGACAGGGGCAGGGGCCAACGTCCTGACTTTC.

This clonotype was seen only a few times. The genes are TRBV7-8 and TRBJ2-7, with D unresolved. The end of the DNA fits TRBJ2-1 better, so the J call may be wrong. CDR3 length: 16 residues. CDR1 is SGHVS, CDR2 FQNEAQ, per germline. The CDR3 DNA sequence: TGTGCCAGCAGCTCTTTTCATAGGGAATCCTACAATGAGCAGTTCTTC. Translated, it gives CASSSFHRESYNEQFF.

J is TRBJ2-7 and V is TRBV19, with D perhaps matching TRBD1 (6 bases). Trimming shortened V by 9 bases and J by 5 bases, and 17 bases separated the two germline ends. CDR1 and CDR2 from the germline V gene are LNHDA and SQIVND (reference sequence). The length of the CDR3 is 13 residues. CDR3 in amino acids: CASSLLTGNEQYF. The CDR3 DNA reads as TGTGCCAGCAGCCTCCTCACAGGGAACGAGCAGTACTTC.

This clonotype was seen at least ten times. V and J are TRBV6-1 and TRBJ1-6; 7 bases map to TRBD1. The germline V gene has CDR1 MNHNS and CDR2 SASEGT. This CDR3 comprises 16 residues. The junction had 9 bases not matched to a gene; V was cut back by 3 bases and J by 7 bases. CDR3 amino acids: CASSDPGGTANSPLHF. The CDR3 DNA sequence: TGTGCCAGCAGTGACCCCGGGGGGACAGCCAATTCACCCCTCCACTTT.

This clonotype was counted many times. This chain joins TRBV7-6 and TRBJ2-2; no firm D call. The CDR3 consists of 16 residues. V lost 8 bases, J lost 0 bases, and 16 bases lay in between. Per germline, CDR1 SGHVS and CDR2 FNYEAQ. The CDR3 nucleotides are TGTGCCAGCGCAGAAAAGCTCCGCCCGAACACCGGGGAGCTGTTTTTT. Amino acid sequence: CASAEKLRPNTGELFF. The full variable domain, in which reference TRBV7-6 and TRBJ2-2 provide the parts outside the CDR3, is GAGVSQSPRYKVTKRGQDVALRCDPISGHVSLYWYRQALGQGPEFLTYFNYEAQQDKSGLPNDRFSAERPEGSISTLTIQRTEQRDSAMYRCASAEKLRPNTGELFFGEGSRLTVL.